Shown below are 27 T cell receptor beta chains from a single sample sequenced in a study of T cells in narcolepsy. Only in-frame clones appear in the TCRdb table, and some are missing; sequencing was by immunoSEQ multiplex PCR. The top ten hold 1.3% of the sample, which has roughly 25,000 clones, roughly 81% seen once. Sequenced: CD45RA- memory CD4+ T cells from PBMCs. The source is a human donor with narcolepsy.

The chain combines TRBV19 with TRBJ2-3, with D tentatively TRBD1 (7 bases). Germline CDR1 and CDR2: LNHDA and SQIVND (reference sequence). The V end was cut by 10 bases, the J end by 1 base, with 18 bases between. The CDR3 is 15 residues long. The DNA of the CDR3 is TGTGCCACCACCAGGGGGGACAGACGCACAGATACGCAGTATTTT. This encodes CATTRGDRRTDTQYF.

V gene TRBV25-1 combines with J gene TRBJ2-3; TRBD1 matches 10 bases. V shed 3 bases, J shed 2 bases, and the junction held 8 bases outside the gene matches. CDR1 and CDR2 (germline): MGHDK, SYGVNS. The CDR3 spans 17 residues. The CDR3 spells CASSDKTGTGDTDTQYF. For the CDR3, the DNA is TGTGCCAGCAGTGACAAAACCGGGACAGGGGACACAGATACGCAGTATTTT.

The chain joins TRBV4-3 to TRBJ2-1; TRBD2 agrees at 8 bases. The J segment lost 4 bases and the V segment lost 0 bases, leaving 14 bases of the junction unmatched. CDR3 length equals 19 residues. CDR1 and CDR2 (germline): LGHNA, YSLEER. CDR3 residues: CASSQEAQIAGSRYNEQFF. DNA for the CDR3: TGCGCCAGCAGCCAAGAGGCACAGATAGCGGGATCCCGTTACAATGAGCAGTTCTTC.

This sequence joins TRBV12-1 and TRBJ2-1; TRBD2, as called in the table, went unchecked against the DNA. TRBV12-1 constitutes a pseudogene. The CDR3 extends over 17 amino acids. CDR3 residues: CASSSTYAGSTSGEQFF. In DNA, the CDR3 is TGTGCCAGCAGCTCTACCTACGCGGGATCTACCTCGGGAGAGCAGTTCTTC.

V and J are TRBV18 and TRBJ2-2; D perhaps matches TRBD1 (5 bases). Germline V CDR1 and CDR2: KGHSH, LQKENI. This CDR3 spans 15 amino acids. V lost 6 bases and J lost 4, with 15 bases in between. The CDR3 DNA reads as TGTGCCAGCTCGATCCCGGCGCAGGGCACCGGGGAGCTGTTTTTT. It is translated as CASSIPAQGTGELFF. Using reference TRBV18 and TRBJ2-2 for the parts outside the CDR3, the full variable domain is NAGVMQNPRHLVRRRGQEARLRCSPMKGHSHVYWYRQLPEEGLKFMVYLQKENIIDESGMPKERFSAEFPKEGPSILRIQQVVRGDSAAYFCASSIPAQGTGELFFGEGSRLTVL.

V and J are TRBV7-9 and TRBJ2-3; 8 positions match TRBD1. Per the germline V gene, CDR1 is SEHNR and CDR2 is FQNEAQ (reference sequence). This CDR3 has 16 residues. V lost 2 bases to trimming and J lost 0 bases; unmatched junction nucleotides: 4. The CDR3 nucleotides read TGTGCCAGCAGCTTACTTACAGGGGGGAGCACAGATACGCAGTATTTT. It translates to CASSLLTGGSTDTQYF.

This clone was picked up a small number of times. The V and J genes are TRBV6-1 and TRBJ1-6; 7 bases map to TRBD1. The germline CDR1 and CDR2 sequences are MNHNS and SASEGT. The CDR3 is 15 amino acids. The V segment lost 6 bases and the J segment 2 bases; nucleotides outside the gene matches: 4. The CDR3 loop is CASREGATYNSPLHF. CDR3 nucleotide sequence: TGTGCCAGCAGAGAGGGGGCAACCTATAATTCACCCCTCCACTTT.

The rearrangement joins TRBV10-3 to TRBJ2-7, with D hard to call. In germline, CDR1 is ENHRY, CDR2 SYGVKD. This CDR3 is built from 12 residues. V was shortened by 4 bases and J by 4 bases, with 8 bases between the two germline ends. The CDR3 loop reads CAISADGYEQYF. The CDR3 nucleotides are TGTGCCATCAGTGCAGACGGATACGAGCAGTACTTC.

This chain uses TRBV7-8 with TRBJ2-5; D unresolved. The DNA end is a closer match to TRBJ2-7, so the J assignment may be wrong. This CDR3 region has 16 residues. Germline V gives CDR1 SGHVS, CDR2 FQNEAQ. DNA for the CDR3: TGTGCCAGCAGCTTAGGTGTGGCGGTTACCTCCTACGAGCAGTACTTC. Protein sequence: CASSLGVAVTSYEQYF.

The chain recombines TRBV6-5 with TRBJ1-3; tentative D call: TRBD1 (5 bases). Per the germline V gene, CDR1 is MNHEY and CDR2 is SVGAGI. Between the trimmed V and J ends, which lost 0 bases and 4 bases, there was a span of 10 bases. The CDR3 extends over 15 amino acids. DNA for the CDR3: TGTGCCAGCAGTTACTCGATGCAGGGCGGAAACACCATATATTTT. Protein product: CASSYSMQGGNTIYF.

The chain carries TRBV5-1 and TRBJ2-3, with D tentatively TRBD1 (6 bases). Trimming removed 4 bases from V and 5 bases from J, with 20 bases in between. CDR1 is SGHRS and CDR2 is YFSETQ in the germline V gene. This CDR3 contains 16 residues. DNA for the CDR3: TGCGCCAGCAGCCCGGGTGGGACACAGGGCAAAGATACGCAGTATTTT. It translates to CASSPGGTQGKDTQYF.

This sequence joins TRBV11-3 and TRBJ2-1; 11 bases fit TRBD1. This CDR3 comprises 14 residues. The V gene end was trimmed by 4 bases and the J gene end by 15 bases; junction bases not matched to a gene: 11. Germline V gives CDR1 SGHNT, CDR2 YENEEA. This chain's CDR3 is CASSSRTGGEGLFF. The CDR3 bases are TGTGCCAGCAGCTCCCGGACAGGGGGCGAGGGGTTGTTCTTC.

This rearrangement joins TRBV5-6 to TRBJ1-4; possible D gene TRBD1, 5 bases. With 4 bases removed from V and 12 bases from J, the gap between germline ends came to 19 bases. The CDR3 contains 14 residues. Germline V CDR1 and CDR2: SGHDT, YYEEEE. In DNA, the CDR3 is TGTGCCAGCAGCCCCCCGGTTCTGAGAGGGGAACTGTTTTTT. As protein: CASSPPVLRGELFF.

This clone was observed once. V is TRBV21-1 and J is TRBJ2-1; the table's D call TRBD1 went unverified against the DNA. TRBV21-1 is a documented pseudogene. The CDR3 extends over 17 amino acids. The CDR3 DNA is TGTGCCAGCAGCCCGGACAGGGGGCTAGTGGGCTACAATGAGCAGTTCTTC. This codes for CASSPDRGLVGYNEQFF.

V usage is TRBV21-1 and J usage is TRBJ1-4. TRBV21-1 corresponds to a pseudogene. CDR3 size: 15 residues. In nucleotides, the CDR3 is TGTGCCAGCAGCAAGAATGTGGGTTGGAGCGAAAAACTGTTTTTT. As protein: CASSKNVGWSEKLFF.

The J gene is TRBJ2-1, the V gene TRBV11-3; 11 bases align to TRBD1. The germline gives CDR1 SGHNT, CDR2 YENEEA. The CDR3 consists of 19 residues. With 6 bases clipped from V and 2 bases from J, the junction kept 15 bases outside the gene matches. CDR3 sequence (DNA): TGTGCCAGCAGTCTTACCTTTGACCGGGACAGGGGGACCTACAATGAGCAGTTCTTC. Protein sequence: CASSLTFDRDRGTYNEQFF.

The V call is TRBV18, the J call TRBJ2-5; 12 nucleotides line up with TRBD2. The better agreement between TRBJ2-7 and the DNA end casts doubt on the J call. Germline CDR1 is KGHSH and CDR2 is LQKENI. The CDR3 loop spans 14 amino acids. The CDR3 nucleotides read TGTGCCAGCTCTCGGACTAGCGGGAACTACGAGCAGTACTTC. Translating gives CASSRTSGNYEQYF.

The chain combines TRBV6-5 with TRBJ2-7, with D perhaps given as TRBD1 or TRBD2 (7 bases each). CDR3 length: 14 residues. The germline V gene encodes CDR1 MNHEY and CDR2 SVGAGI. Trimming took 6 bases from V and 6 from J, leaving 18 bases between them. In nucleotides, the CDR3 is TGTGCCAGCAGGCCCCCAGGGGGGGGTTCCGAGCAGTACTTC. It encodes CASRPPGGGSEQYF.

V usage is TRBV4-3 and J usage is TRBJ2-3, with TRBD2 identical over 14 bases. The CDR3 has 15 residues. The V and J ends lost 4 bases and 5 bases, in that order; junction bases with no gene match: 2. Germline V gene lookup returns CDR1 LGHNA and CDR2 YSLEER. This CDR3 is CASSPGLAGGDTQYF. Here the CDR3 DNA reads TGCGCCAGCAGCCCCGGACTAGCGGGAGGAGATACGCAGTATTTT.

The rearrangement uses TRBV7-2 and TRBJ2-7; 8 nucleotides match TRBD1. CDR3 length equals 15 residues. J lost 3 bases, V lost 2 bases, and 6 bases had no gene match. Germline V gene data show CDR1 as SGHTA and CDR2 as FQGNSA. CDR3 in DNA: TGTGCCAGCAGCTTATCAGGGGGCACGATCTACGAGCAGTACTTC. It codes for CASSLSGGTIYEQYF. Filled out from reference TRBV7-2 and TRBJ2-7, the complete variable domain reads GAGVSQSPSNKVTEKGKDVELRCDPISGHTALYWYRQSLGQGLEFLIYFQGNSAPDKSGLPSDRFSAERTGGSVSTLTIQRTQQEDSAVYLCASSLSGGTIYEQYFGPGTRLTVT.

The CDR3 bases are TGTGCCAGCAGCCAAGCGGGAGTTCCAGATACGCAGTATTTT. It translates to CASSQAGVPDTQYF. The chain recombines TRBV9 with TRBJ2-3; 8 positions agree with TRBD2. The V segment lost 4 bases and the J segment 4 bases; nucleotides outside the gene matches: 5. The CDR3 sequence is 14 residues long. The germline CDR1 and CDR2 sequences are SGDLS and YYNGEE.

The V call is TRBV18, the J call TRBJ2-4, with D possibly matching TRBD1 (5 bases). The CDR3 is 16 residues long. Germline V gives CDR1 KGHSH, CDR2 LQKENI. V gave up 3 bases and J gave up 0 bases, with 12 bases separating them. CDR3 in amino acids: CASSPSGKLAKNIQYF. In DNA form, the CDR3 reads TGTGCCAGCTCACCTTCAGGGAAACTAGCCAAAAACATTCAGTACTTC. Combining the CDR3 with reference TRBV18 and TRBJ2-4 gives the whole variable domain NAGVMQNPRHLVRRRGQEARLRCSPMKGHSHVYWYRQLPEEGLKFMVYLQKENIIDESGMPKERFSAEFPKEGPSILRIQQVVRGDSAAYFCASSPSGKLAKNIQYFGAGTRLSVL.

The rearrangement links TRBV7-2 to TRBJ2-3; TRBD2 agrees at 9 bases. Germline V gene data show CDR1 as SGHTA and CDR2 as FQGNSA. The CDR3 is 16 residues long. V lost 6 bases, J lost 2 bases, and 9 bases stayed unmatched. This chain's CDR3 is CASSTGASGNTDTQYF. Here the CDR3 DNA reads TGTGCCAGCAGTACCGGGGCTAGCGGGAACACAGATACGCAGTATTTT.

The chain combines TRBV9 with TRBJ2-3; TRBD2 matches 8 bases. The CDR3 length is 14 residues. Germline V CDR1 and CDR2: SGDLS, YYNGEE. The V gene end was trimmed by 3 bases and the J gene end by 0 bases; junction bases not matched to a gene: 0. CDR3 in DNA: TGTGCCAGCAGCGCTAGCGGGAGCACAGATACGCAGTATTTT. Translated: CASSASGSTDTQYF.

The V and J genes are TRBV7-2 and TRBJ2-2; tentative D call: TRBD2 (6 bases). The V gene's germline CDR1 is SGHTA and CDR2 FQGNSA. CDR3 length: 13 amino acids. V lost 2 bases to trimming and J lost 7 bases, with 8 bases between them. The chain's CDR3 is CASSLNSGGELFF. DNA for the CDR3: TGTGCCAGCAGCTTAAATAGCGGCGGGGAGCTGTTTTTT.

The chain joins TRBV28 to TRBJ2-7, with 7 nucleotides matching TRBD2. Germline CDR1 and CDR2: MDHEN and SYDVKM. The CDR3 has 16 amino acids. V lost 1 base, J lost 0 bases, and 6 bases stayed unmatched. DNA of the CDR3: TGTGCCAGCAGTTTATCCTCCCCTAGCGGCTCCTACGAGCAGTACTTC. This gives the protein CASSLSSPSGSYEQYF.

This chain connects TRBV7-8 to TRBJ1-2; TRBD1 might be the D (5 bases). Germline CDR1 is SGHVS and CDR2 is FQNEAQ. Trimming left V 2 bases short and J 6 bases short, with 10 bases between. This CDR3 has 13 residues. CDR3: CASSLRGIDGYTF. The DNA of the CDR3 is TGTGCCAGCAGCTTAAGGGGCATTGATGGCTACACCTTC.